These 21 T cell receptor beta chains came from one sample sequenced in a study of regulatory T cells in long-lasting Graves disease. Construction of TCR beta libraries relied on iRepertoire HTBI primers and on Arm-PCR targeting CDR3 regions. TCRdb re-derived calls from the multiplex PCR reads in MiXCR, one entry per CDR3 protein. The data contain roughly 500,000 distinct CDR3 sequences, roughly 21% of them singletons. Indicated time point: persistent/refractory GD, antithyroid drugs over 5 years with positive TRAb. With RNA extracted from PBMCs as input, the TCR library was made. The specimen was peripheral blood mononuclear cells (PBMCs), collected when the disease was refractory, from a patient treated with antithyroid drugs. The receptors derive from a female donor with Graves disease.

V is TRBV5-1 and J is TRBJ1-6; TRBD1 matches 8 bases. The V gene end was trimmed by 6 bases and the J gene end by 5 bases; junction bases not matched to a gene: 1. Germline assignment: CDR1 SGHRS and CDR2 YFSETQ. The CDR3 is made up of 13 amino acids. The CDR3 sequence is CASKQGDNSPLHF. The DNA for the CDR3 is TGCGCCAGCAAACAGGGGGATAATTCACCCCTCCACTTT.

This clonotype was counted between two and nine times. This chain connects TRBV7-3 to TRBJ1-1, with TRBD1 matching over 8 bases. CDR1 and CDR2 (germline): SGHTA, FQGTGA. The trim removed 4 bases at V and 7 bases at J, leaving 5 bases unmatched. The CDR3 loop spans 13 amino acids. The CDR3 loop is CASSSLDRGEAFF. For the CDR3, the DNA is TGTGCCAGCAGCTCTTTAGACAGGGGTGAAGCTTTCTTT.

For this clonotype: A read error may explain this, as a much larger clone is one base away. CDR3 nucleotides: TGTGCCAGCAGTGAAACCCGGTCCCAAACGGCCCAGCGTTTT. This sequence encodes CASSETRSQTAQRF. This chain links TRBV6-2 or TRBV6-3 with TRBJ1-5; D is unclear. The CDR3 is made up of 14 amino acids. Germline CDR1 MNHEY, CDR2 SVGEGT.

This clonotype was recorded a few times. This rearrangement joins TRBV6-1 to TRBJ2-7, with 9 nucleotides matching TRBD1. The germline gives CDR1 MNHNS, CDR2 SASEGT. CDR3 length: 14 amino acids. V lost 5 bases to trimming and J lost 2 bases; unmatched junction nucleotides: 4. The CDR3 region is CASSRGTGPYEQYF. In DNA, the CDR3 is TGTGCCAGCAGTCGCGGGACAGGGCCCTACGAGCAGTACTTC.

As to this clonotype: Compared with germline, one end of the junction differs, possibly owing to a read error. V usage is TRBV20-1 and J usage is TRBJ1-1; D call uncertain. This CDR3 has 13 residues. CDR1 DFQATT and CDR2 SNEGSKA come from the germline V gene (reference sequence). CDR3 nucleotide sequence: TGCAGTGCTCGAGAAGTGGGGTACACTGAAGCTTTCTTT. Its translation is CSAREVGYTEAFF.

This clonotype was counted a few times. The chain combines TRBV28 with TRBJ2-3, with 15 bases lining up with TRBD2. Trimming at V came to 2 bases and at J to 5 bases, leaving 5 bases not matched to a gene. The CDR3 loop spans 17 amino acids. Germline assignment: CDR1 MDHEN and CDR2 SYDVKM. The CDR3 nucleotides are TGTGCCAGCAGTTTAGCACGGGGACTAGCGGGAGGAGATACGCAGTATTTT. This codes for CASSLARGLAGGDTQYF.

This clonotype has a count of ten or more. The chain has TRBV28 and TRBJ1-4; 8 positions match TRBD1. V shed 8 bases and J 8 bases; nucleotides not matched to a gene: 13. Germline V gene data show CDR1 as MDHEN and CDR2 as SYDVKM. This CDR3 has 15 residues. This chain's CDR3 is CASGLSDRGWEKLFF. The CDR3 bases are TGTGCCAGCGGCCTCTCCGACAGGGGTTGGGAAAAACTGTTTTTT. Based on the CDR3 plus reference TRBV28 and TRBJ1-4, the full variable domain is DVKVTQSSRYLVKRTGEKVFLECVQDMDHENMFWYRQDPGLGLRLIYFSYDVKMKEKGDIPEGYSVSREKKERFSLILESASTNQTSMYLCASGLSDRGWEKLFFGSGTQLSVL.

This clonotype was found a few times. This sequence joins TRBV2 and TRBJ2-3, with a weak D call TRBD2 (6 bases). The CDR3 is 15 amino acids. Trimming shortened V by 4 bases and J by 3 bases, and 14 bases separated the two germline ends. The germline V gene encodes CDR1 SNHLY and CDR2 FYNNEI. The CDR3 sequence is CASSAAGFRTDTQYF. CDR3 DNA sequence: TGTGCCAGCAGTGCCGCGGGATTCAGGACAGATACGCAGTATTTT.

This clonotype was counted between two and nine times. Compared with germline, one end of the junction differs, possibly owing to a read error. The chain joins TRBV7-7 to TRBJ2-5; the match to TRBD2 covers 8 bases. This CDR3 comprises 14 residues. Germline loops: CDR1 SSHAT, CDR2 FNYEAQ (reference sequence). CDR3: CASSLAGREETQYF. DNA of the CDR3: TGTGCTAGCAGCTTAGCGGGGAGGGAAGAGACCCAGTACTTC.

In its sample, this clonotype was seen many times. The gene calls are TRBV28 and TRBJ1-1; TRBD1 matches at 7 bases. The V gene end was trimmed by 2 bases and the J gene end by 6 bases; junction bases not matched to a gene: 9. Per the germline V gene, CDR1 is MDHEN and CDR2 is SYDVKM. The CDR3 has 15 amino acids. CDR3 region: CASSLEVGQVSEAFF. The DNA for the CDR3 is TGTGCCAGCAGTTTAGAGGTCGGACAGGTGTCTGAAGCTTTCTTT.

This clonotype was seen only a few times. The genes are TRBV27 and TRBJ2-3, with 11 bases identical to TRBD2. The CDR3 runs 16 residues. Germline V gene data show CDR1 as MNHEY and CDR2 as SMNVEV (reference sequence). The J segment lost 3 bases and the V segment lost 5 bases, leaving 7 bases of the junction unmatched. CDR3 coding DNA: TGTGCCAGCAGTCCCATAGCGGGAGGGTATACAGATACGCAGTATTTT. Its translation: CASSPIAGGYTDTQYF.

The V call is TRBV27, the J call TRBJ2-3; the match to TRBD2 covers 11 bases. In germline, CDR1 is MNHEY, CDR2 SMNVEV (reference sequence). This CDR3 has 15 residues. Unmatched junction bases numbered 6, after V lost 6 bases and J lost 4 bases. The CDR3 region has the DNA TGTGCCAGCAGCCCAACTAGCGGGAGAGCAGATACGCAGTATTTT. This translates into CASSPTSGRADTQYF.

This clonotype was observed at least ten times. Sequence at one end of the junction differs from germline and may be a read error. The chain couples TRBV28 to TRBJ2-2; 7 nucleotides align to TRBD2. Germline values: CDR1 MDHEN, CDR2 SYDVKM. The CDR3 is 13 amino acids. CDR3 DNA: TGTGCCAGCATGGGAGGGAACCCCGGGGAGCTGTTTTTT. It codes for CASMGGNPGELFF.

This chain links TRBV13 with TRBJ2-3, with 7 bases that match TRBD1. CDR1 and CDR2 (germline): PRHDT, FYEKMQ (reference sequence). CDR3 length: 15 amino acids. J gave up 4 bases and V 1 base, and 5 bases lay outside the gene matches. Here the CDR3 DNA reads TGTGCCAGCAGCTTAGACAGGGGACCCCCAGATACGCAGTATTTT. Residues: CASSLDRGPPDTQYF.

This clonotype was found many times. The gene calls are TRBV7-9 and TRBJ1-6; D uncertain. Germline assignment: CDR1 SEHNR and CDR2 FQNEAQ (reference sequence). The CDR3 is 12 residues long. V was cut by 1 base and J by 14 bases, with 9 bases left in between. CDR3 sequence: CASSLGQAALHF. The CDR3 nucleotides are TGTGCCAGCAGCTTAGGTCAGGCGGCCCTCCACTTT.

DNA for the CDR3: TGCGCCAGCAGCCAAGGTTCGGGCACGCGAGACCGAACTGAAGCTTTCTTT. Protein product: CASSQGSGTRDRTEAFF. The chain has TRBV4-1 and TRBJ1-1; D is uncertain. Trimming left V 1 base short and J 5 bases short, with 20 bases between. Germline CDR1 and CDR2: MGHRA and YSYEKL. CDR3 size: 17 residues.

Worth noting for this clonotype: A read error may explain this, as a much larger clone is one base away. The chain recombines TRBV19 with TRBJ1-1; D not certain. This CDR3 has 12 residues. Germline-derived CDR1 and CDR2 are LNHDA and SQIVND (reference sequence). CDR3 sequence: CASGILNTEAFF. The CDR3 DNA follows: TGTGCCAGTGGTATTTTGAACACTGAAGCTTTCTTT.

The DNA for the CDR3 is TGTGCCAGCAGCTTAGGCCCTTCTAGCGGGAGGGCCAAAAACATTCAGTACTTC. It codes for CASSLGPSSGRAKNIQYF. The V and J genes are TRBV7-2 and TRBJ2-4; 11 nucleotides align to TRBD2. Germline V gene sequence: CDR1 SGHTA, CDR2 FQGNSA. After removal of 1 base from V and 1 base from J, the junction contained 6 bases not matched to a gene. There are 18 residues in the CDR3.

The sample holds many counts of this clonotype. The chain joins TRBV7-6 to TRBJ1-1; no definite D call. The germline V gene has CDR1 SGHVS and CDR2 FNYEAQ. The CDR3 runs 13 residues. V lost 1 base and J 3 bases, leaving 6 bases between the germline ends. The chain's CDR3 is CASSLGLDTEAFF. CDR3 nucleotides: TGTGCCAGCAGCTTAGGCCTAGACACTGAAGCTTTCTTT.

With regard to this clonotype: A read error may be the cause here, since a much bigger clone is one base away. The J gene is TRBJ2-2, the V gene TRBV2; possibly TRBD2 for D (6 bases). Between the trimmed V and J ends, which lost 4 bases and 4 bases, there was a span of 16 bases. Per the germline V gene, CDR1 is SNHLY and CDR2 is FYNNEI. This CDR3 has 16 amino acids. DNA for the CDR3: TGTGCCAGCAGTGGGGGGGTCCTATCGGGCACCGGGGAGCTGTTTTTT. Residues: CASSGGVLSGTGELFF.

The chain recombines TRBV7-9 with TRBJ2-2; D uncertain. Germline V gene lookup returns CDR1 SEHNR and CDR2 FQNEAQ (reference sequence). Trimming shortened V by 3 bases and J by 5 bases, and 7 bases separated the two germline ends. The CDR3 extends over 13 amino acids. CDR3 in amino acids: CASSFSLTGELFF. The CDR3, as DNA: TGTGCCAGCAGCTTTAGTCTGACCGGGGAGCTGTTTTTT.